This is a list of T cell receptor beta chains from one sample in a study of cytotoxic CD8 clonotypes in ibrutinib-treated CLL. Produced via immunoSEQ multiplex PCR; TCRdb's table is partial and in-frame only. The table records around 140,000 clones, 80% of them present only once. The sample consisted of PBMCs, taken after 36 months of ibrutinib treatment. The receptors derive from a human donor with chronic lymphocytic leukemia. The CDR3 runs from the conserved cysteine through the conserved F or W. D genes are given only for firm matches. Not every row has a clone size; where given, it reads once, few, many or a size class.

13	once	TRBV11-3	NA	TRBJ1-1	TGTGCCAGCAGCTTAGAAGAGAACACTGAAGCTTTCTTT	CASSLEENTEAFF
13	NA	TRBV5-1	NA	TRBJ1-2	TGCGCCAGCAGCTTAACAGCGGAGGGGGGCTACACCTTC	CASSLTAEGGYTF
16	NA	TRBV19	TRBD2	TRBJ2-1	TGTGCCAGTAGTATGTCTAGCGGGAGAGGATGGAATGAGCAGTTCTTC	CASSMSSGRGWNEQFF
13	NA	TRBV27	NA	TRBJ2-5	TGTGCCAGCAGTTCATACCTAATGGAGACCCAGTACTTC	CASSSYLMETQYF
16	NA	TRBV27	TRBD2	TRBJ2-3	TGTGCCAGCAGCCACAATCTAGCGGGAGGGTTATATACGCAGTATTTT	CASSHNLAGGLYTQYF
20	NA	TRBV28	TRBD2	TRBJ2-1	TGTGCCAGCAGATATTACCCGGGACTAGCGGGAGCTGGGGCTGTCGATGGGCAGTTCTTC	CASRYYPGLAGAGAVDGQFF
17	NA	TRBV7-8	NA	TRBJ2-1	TGTGCCAGCAGCTTAGGTTGGGGGCGCGTAGCCAAGAATGAGCAGTTCTTC	CASSLGWGRVAKNEQFF
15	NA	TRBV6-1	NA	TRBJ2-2	TGTGCCAGCAAGGGTTACATAGGTTTCGCCGGGGAGCTGTTTTTT	CASKGYIGFAGELFF
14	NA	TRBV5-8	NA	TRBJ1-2	TGTGCCAGCAGCTTATTTCAGGGATCCTATGGCTACACCTTC	CASSLFQGSYGYTF
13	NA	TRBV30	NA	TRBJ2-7	TGTGCCTGGAATACAGACGCTCAGTCCGAGCAGTACTTC	CAWNTDAQSEQYF
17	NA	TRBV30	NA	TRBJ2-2	TGTGCCTGGAGTGTAGAGGGGAGGATAGGGGACACCGGGGAGCTGTTTTTT	CAWSVEGRIGDTGELFF
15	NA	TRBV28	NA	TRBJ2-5	TGTGCCAGCAGTTTTAGGCTAGCCCCGAAAGAGACCCAGTACTTC	CASSFRLAPKETQYF
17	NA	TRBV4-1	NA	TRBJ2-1	TGCGCCAGCAGCCAAGCTTCAGGTCCTATTCTGAGCAATGAGCAGTTCTTC	CASSQASGPILSNEQFF
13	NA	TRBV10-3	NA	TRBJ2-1	TGTGCCATCAGTGTGGGCGGCAAGAGTGAGCAGTTCTTC	CAISVGGKSEQFF
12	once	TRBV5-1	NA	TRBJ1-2	TGCGCCAGCAGCCAACCGTCCTATGGCTACACCTTC	CASSQPSYGYTF
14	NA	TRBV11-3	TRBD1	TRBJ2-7	TGTGCCAGCAGCAACCGGGACAGCTCCTACGAGCAGTACTTC	CASSNRDSSYEQYF
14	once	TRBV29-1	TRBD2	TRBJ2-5	TGCAGCCATGCTTCTAGCGGGAGAGGGGAGACCCAGTACTTC	CSHASSGRGETQYF
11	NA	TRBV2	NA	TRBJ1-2	TGTGCCAGCACGACAGGTCAAGGCTACACCTTC	CASTTGQGYTF
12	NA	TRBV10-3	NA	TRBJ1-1	TGTGCCATCAGGTGGGGAGGAACTGAAGCTTTCTTT	CAIRWGGTEAFF
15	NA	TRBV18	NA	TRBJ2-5	TGTGCCAGCTCACCAAGTGGTCGTGTTTTGGAGACCCAGTACTTC	CASSPSGRVLETQYF
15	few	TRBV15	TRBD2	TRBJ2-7	TGTGCCACCAGCGGGGGGACTAGCGACTCCTACGAGCAGTACTTC	CATSGGTSDSYEQYF
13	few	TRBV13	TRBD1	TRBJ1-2	TGTGCCAGCAGCATCGACAGGGGCTATGGCTACACCTTC	CASSIDRGYGYTF
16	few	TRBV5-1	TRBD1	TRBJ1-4	TGCGCCAGCAGAAAGTCAATACAGGGGTTTAATGAAAAACTGTTTTTT	CASRKSIQGFNEKLFF
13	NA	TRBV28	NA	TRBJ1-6	TGTGCCAGCAGTTTAGGGGGCGGTTCACCCCTCCACTTT	CASSLGGGSPLHF
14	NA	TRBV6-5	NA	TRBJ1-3	TGTGCCAGCAGTTACTCGACTCCGGGAAACACCATATATTTT	CASSYSTPGNTIYF
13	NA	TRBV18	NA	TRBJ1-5	TGTGCCAGCTCACAAGGGAGCAATCAGCCCCAGCATTTT	CASSQGSNQPQHF
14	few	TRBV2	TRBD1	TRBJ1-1	TGTGCCAGCAGAAAACAGGGGGTGGGCACTGAAGCTTTCTTT	CASRKQGVGTEAFF
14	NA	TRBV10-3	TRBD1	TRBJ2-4	TGTGCCATCAGTCAAGGGTTCCAGGGGGACATTCAGTACTTC	CAISQGFQGDIQYF
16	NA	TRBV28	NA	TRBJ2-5	TGTGCCAGCACCCCCAGGGCGGACAGTTACCAAGAGACCCAGTACTTC	CASTPRADSYQETQYF
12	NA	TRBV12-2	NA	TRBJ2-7	TGTGCAAGACGGACAGTACCCTACGAGCAGTACTTC	CARRTVPYEQYF
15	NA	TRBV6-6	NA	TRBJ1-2	TGTGCCAGCAGTACTCCCCTGGGGCCGAGCTATGGCTACACCTTC	CASSTPLGPSYGYTF
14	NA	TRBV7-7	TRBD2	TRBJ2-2	TGTGCCAGCAGCTTCAGGACTAGTGGTGGGGAGCTGTTTTTT	CASSFRTSGGELFF